The entry below describes one TCR beta chain. This sample was included in a study of technical replicates of blood from a few donors. Trimming cost V 5 bases and J 7 bases; bases outside gene matches: 4. CDR1 MNHNS and CDR2 SASEGT come from the germline V gene. This CDR3 contains 13 residues. TCRdb's table, derived via immunoSEQ multiplex PCR, lists solely in-frame clones and lacks some. The top ten hold about 0.29% of the sample, which has approximately 75,000 clones, 95% to 98% seen once. This clonotype was obtained from a human donor in good health. The V and J genes are TRBV6-1 and TRBJ1-5; 8 nucleotides match TRBD1. The sequenced sample consisted of T cells isolated from PBMCs. The CDR3 sequence: CASSTGGWQPQHF. Written as DNA, the CDR3 is TGTGCCAGCAGTACAGGGGGATGGCAGCCCCAGCATTTT.